This entry lists 20 T cell receptor beta chains sequenced from one sample in a study of PD-1 blockade in classical Hodgkin lymphoma. Produced via immunoSEQ multiplex PCR; TCRdb's table is partial and in-frame only. The sample lists 5,000 to 7,000 clones, approximately 80% occurring once. Exposure to brentuximab vedotin varied, and each patient had relapsed following autologous stem cell transplantation. Magnetic negative selection purified CD4+ T cells from thawed PBMCs. The input for sequencing was CD4+ T cells from blood, taken at baseline. These receptors all come from a human donor with classical Hodgkin lymphoma.

The V and J genes are TRBV28 and TRBJ1-1; maybe TRBD1 (5 bases). CDR3 length: 17 residues. From germline, CDR1 is MDHEN and CDR2 SYDVKM. V dropped 1 base and J dropped 5 bases, with 20 bases sitting between them. The CDR3 loop reads CASSLYIGRARGTEAFF. Here the CDR3 DNA reads TGTGCCAGCAGTTTATATATCGGCAGGGCGAGAGGGACTGAAGCTTTCTTT.

The V gene is TRBV2, the J gene TRBJ1-1; D unresolved. Trimming took 4 bases from V and 2 from J, leaving 11 bases between them. Germline lookup yields CDR1 SNHLY and CDR2 FYNNEI. The CDR3 loop spans 14 amino acids. DNA of the CDR3: TGTGCCAGCAGTGTTATAGGGTCTAACACTGAAGCTTTCTTT. This translates into CASSVIGSNTEAFF.

The chain joins TRBV5-3 to TRBJ1-5; D is unclear. TRBV5-3 is an ORF, with its function uncertain. This CDR3 comprises 13 residues. Trimming pared 2 bases from V and 9 bases from J, leaving 12 bases between. The CDR3 region has the DNA TGTGCCAGAAGCTTCAGACTGACGAGGCCCCAGCATTTT. Translation gives CARSFRLTRPQHF.

V gene TRBV18 combines with J gene TRBJ2-2; 7 bases are shared with TRBD2. V lost 0 bases to trimming and J lost 5 bases; unmatched junction nucleotides: 18. The CDR3 consists of 20 residues. The germline V gene encodes CDR1 KGHSH and CDR2 LQKENI. The CDR3 protein is CASSPPLFSGPPTRTGELFF. The DNA for the CDR3 is TGTGCCAGCTCACCACCCCTATTTAGCGGGCCCCCAACGAGAACCGGGGAGCTGTTTTTT.

This clone was detected only a few times. The rearrangement uses TRBV14 and TRBJ1-5, with D unresolved. Germline values: CDR1 SGHDN, CDR2 FVKESK. With 1 base removed from V and 6 bases from J, the gap between germline ends came to 7 bases. The CDR3 runs 13 residues. Here the CDR3 DNA reads TGTGCCAGCAGCCAAGGAGGGAGTCAGCCCCAGCATTTT. It translates to CASSQGGSQPQHF.

The CDR3 sequence: CASSDIQGEQYF. In DNA, the CDR3 is TGTGCCAGCAGCGATATCCAGGGCGAGCAGTACTTC. The V gene is TRBV9, the J gene TRBJ2-7; weak D call: TRBD1 (5 bases). Germline lookup yields CDR1 SGDLS and CDR2 YYNGEE. This CDR3 region has 12 residues. With 3 bases removed from V and 6 bases from J, the gap between germline ends came to 10 bases.

V is TRBV9 and J is TRBJ2-5; possible D gene TRBD2, 6 bases. The length of the CDR3 is 14 residues. The germline CDR1 and CDR2 sequences are SGDLS and YYNGEE. Trimming removed 0 bases at V and 5 bases at J, with 11 bases between. CDR3 DNA sequence: TGTGCCAGCAGCGTAGATCCTAGCGTGGAGACCCAGTACTTC. This sequence encodes CASSVDPSVETQYF. Looking up the rest from reference TRBV9 and TRBJ2-5 gives the full variable domain: DSGVTQTPKHLITATGQRVTLRCSPRSGDLSVYWYQQSLDQGLQFLIQYYNGEERAKGNILERFSAQQFPDLHSELNLSSLELGDSALYFCASSVDPSVETQYFGPGTRLLVL.

This chain joins TRBV27 and TRBJ1-2; D is possibly TRBD1 (5 bases). V was trimmed by 3 bases and J by 0 bases, leaving 17 bases between them. CDR1 is MNHEY and CDR2 is SMNVEV in the germline V gene (reference sequence). CDR3 length: 17 residues. CDR3 nucleotide sequence: TGTGCCAGCAGTTTCCGTGCGGGGGGGGGAGCTAACTATGGCTACACCTTC. It specifies CASSFRAGGGANYGYTF.

CDR3 in DNA: TGTGCCACCAGCAGAGGATGGGCTGGGGGCTCCTTGCATGAAGCTTTCTTT. Its protein is CATSRGWAGGSLHEAFF. The chain employs TRBV15 and TRBJ1-1; weak D call: TRBD1 (6 bases). V was shortened by 1 base and J by 7 bases, with 22 bases between the two germline ends. The CDR3 spans 17 residues. Germline-derived CDR1 and CDR2 are LNHNV and YYDKDF (reference sequence).

This rearrangement joins TRBV7-3 to TRBJ1-3, with TRBD1 as a possible D gene (6 bases). The CDR3 covers 13 residues. CDR1 and CDR2 (germline): SGHTA, FQGTGA. V dropped 6 bases and J dropped 2 bases, with 8 bases sitting between them. The CDR3 DNA is TGTGCCAGCAGATCAGGGGCTGGAAACACCATATATTTT. This sequence encodes CASRSGAGNTIYF.

The J gene is TRBJ2-5, the V gene TRBV7-9; D tentatively reads TRBD1 or TRBD2 (5 bases each). The ends were cut back, 2 bases at V and 2 bases at J, with 21 bases in the middle. The CDR3 has 18 residues. Germline-derived CDR1 and CDR2 are SEHNR and FQNEAQ (reference sequence). CDR3 DNA sequence: TGTGCCAGCAGCTTAAAGGGGTGGTTCGGGGACCGACAAGAGACCCAGTACTTC. Amino acids: CASSLKGWFGDRQETQYF.

The rearrangement joins TRBV27 to TRBJ1-3, with D perhaps TRBD1 (6 bases). Germline lookup yields CDR1 MNHEY and CDR2 SMNVEV (reference sequence). This CDR3 has 19 residues. The V and J ends lost 5 bases and 0 bases respectively, with 23 bases between them. CDR3 protein: CASSRSHFPGAPSGNTIYF. The CDR3 bases are TGTGCCAGCAGTAGGAGCCACTTTCCAGGGGCGCCCTCTGGAAACACCATATATTTT.

The CDR3 nucleotides read TGTGCCAGCAGCCCCCGGACTAGCGGGGATGGAAACATTCAGTACTTC. Translated, it gives CASSPRTSGDGNIQYF. The chain couples TRBV11-2 to TRBJ2-4; 12 bases are shared with TRBD2. Germline CDR1 reads SGHAT; CDR2 reads FQNNGV. The CDR3 extends over 16 amino acids. Trimming removed 5 bases from V and 6 bases from J; junction bases left unmatched: 8.

V and J are TRBV27 and TRBJ1-5, with unresolved D. V dropped 6 bases and J dropped 4 bases, with 13 bases sitting between them. The CDR3 totals 14 residues. Germline V lookup: CDR1 MNHEY, CDR2 SMNVEV (reference sequence). The CDR3 protein is CASSWGASNQPQHF. The CDR3 DNA follows: TGTGCCAGCAGCTGGGGTGCCTCGAATCAGCCCCAGCATTTT.

This rearrangement joins TRBV11-1 to TRBJ2-5; 9 bases agree with TRBD2. Germline assignment: CDR1 SGHAT and CDR2 FQDESV (reference sequence). The CDR3 runs 17 residues. The junction had 10 bases not matched to a gene; V was cut back by 5 bases and J by 0 bases. For the CDR3, the DNA is TGTGCCAGCAGCCCGGGACTAGCCGCCCAACACCAAGAGACCCAGTACTTC. Translated, it gives CASSPGLAAQHQETQYF.

This clone occurred once. J is TRBJ2-3 and V is TRBV19, with D perhaps assigned TRBD1 or TRBD2 (6 bases each). The germline V and J ends were trimmed by 5 bases and 2 bases, with 17 bases remaining between them. This CDR3 is 16 amino acids long. Germline V gene sequence: CDR1 LNHDA, CDR2 SQIVND (reference sequence). For the CDR3, the DNA is TGTGCCAGTAGTCCCCGTCGGGGGCCCATCACAGATACGCAGTATTTT. Its translation: CASSPRRGPITDTQYF.

This sequence joins TRBV2 and TRBJ2-2; D unclear. Germline values: CDR1 SNHLY, CDR2 FYNNEI. With 4 bases removed from V and 0 bases from J, the gap between germline ends came to 12 bases. The CDR3 totals 16 residues. The CDR3 DNA reads TGTGCCAGCAGTGTAGACCGGGTTACGAACACCGGGGAGCTGTTTTTT. Its protein is CASSVDRVTNTGELFF.

The chain couples TRBV7-9 to TRBJ1-1, with D tentatively TRBD1 (5 bases). Per the germline V gene, CDR1 is SEHNR and CDR2 is FQNEAQ (reference sequence). V was clipped by 5 bases and J by 7 bases, with 14 bases between them. The CDR3 is 13 residues long. This CDR3 reads CASSPGHRLEAFF. The CDR3 DNA reads TGTGCCAGCAGCCCCGGACACCGCCTTGAAGCTTTCTTT. Full variable domain (rest looked up from reference TRBV7-9 and TRBJ1-1): DTGVSQNPRHKITKRGQNVTFRCDPISEHNRLYWYRQTLGQGPEFLTYFQNEAQLEKSRLLSDRFSAERPKGSFSTLEIQRTEQGDSAMYLCASSPGHRLEAFFGQGTRLTVV.

This chain uses TRBV9 with TRBJ2-5; D perhaps matches TRBD2 (6 bases). The CDR3 is made up of 15 amino acids. Trimming took off 2 bases at V and 0 bases at J, with 11 bases between the two ends. The germline gives CDR1 SGDLS, CDR2 YYNGEE. This chain's CDR3 is CASSVNWDYQETQYF. In DNA form, the CDR3 reads TGTGCCAGCAGCGTCAACTGGGACTACCAAGAGACCCAGTACTTC.

The chain combines TRBV4-1 with TRBJ1-2; possible D gene TRBD1, 5 bases. The CDR3 consists of 15 residues. The germline CDR1 and CDR2 sequences are MGHRA and YSYEKL. Trimming stripped 2 bases from V and 4 bases from J, with 14 bases between. CDR3 coding DNA: TGCGCCAGCAGCCAACCCCTCCGGGGCCTCTATGGCTACACCTTC. This encodes CASSQPLRGLYGYTF.